Below, 30 T cell receptor beta chains from the same sample are listed, as sequenced in a study of cytomegalovirus exposure and HLA in healthy donors. Both 60 Vbeta primers and 13 Jbeta primers went into the PCR. Data came from immunoSEQ multiplex PCR; TCRdb stores just in-frame clones and leaves some out. This listing includes around 210,000 clones. The sample consisted of PBMCs. The receptor set was obtained from a woman aged 25 to 45 in good health and CMV-seropositive.

The chain couples TRBV19 to TRBJ1-4, with 11 bases fitting TRBD1. The V segment lost 7 bases and the J segment 4 bases; nucleotides outside the gene matches: 11. Per germline, CDR1 LNHDA and CDR2 SQIVND (reference sequence). The CDR3 loop spans 17 amino acids. This CDR3 reads CASKNLGTGGFNEKLFF. The CDR3 region has the DNA TGTGCCAGTAAAAATTTAGGGACAGGGGGTTTTAATGAAAAACTGTTTTTT.

This chain uses TRBV25-1 with TRBJ1-2; 8 positions agree with TRBD1. V dropped 3 bases and J dropped 6; count of bases not matched to a gene: 3. Germline V gene sequence: CDR1 MGHDK, CDR2 SYGVNS. This CDR3 contains 13 residues. CDR3 nucleotides: TGTGCCAGCAGTGAGGGACAGGAACATGGCTACACCTTC. Protein sequence: CASSEGQEHGYTF.

This chain uses TRBV7-9 with TRBJ2-6, with TRBD1 matching 11 bases. The CDR3 runs 16 residues. Per germline, CDR1 SEHNR and CDR2 FQNEAQ (reference sequence). J was trimmed by 3 bases and V by 5 bases; bases with no gene match: 3. CDR3: CASSRDRGYGANVLTF. CDR3 nucleotides: TGTGCCAGCAGCCGGGACAGGGGGTATGGGGCCAACGTCCTGACTTTC.

The chain recombines TRBV7-8 with TRBJ2-7, with TRBD2 identical over 8 bases. CDR1 and CDR2 (germline): SGHVS, FQNEAQ. The CDR3 has 14 residues. The V and J ends lost 5 bases and 3 bases, in that order; junction bases with no gene match: 6. This CDR3 reads CASSLGSGVYEQYF. The CDR3 DNA reads as TGTGCCAGCAGCCTAGGTAGCGGGGTCTACGAGCAGTACTTC.

The rearrangement joins TRBV5-1 to TRBJ1-2; D gene unclear. CDR3 length: 12 amino acids. CDR1 SGHRS and CDR2 YFSETQ come from the germline V gene. V lost 4 bases, J lost 6 bases, and 10 bases lay in between. The CDR3 region has the DNA TGCGCCAGCAGCGGCCTTCCTGATGGCTACACCTTC. The encoded protein is CASSGLPDGYTF.

The chain is built from TRBV29-1 and TRBJ2-7, with TRBD2 identical over 7 bases. Germline loops: CDR1 SQVTM, CDR2 ANQGSEA. The ends lost 7 bases at V and 6 bases at J; junction bases unmatched: 12. CDR3 length: 13 amino acids. The CDR3 sequence: CSAGLAGDPEQYF. CDR3 nucleotides: TGCAGCGCTGGACTGGCGGGAGACCCCGAGCAGTACTTC.

The rearrangement uses TRBV11-2 and TRBJ2-5, with 8 bases matching TRBD2. V lost 2 bases, J lost 2 bases, and 16 bases stayed unmatched. CDR3 length equals 19 residues. The germline CDR1 and CDR2 sequences are SGHAT and FQNNGV. CDR3 in DNA: TGTGCCAGCAGCTTAATAGGGACGGAGGAGCGGGGGCCACAAGAGACCCAGTACTTC. It specifies CASSLIGTEERGPQETQYF.

The rearrangement links TRBV2 to TRBJ2-7; the match to TRBD2 covers 13 bases. This CDR3 comprises 16 residues. Trimming took 6 bases from V and 3 from J; bases not matched to a gene: 8. Per the germline V gene, CDR1 is SNHLY and CDR2 is FYNNEI. This chain's CDR3 is CASSESTSGGFYEQYF. The CDR3, as DNA: TGTGCCAGCAGCGAATCGACTAGCGGGGGGTTCTACGAGCAGTACTTC.

The chain uses TRBV5-1 and TRBJ1-1; 7 positions match TRBD1. Germline CDR1 SGHRS, CDR2 YFSETQ. The CDR3 spans 14 residues. The V segment lost 3 bases and the J segment 3 bases; nucleotides outside the gene matches: 5. CDR3 protein: CASSSNQGDTEAFF. The CDR3 DNA is TGCGCCAGCAGCTCTAACCAGGGGGACACTGAAGCTTTCTTT.

The CDR3 bases are TGCGCCAGCAGCCAAGTGACAGTAACCGATACGCAGTATTTT. Translation: CASSQVTVTDTQYF. This chain links TRBV4-3 with TRBJ2-3, with a tentative D call TRBD1 (5 bases). The CDR3 loop spans 14 amino acids. Trimming removed 1 base at V and 6 bases at J, with 11 bases between. Germline-derived CDR1 and CDR2 are LGHNA and YSLEER.

V usage is TRBV10-1 and J usage is TRBJ2-2; D uncertain. V was cut by 6 bases and J by 6 bases, with 8 bases left in between. Germline V CDR1 and CDR2: WNHNN, SYGVQD (reference sequence). The CDR3 is 12 residues long. CDR3 sequence: CASREGAGELFF. The CDR3 DNA reads TGCGCCAGCAGGGAAGGAGCCGGGGAGCTGTTTTTT.

The genes are TRBV7-2 and TRBJ2-6, with D hard to call. This CDR3 is built from 14 residues. Germline-derived CDR1 and CDR2 are SGHTA and FQGNSA. V was trimmed by 7 bases and J by 2 bases, leaving 9 bases between them. CDR3 nucleotides: TGTGCCAGCAACCTAAACCCTGGGGCCAACGTCCTGACTTTC. This codes for CASNLNPGANVLTF.

The CDR3 DNA follows: TGTGCCAGCAGCTTAGTAGGTTTAGCTAATGAGCAGTTCTTC. Amino acids: CASSLVGLANEQFF. The J gene is TRBJ2-1, the V gene TRBV11-2, with unresolved D. The CDR3 has 14 amino acids. V lost 1 base and J lost 7, with 11 bases in between. The germline V gene has CDR1 SGHAT and CDR2 FQNNGV.

The CDR3, as DNA: TGTGCCAGCAGCTACCGTTTAATAGCGGGGGCCCACCAGCAGTACTTC. Its protein is CASSYRLIAGAHQQYF. The genes are TRBV7-4 and TRBJ2-7; TRBD2 aligns across 9 bases. Germline loops: CDR1 SGHVT, CDR2 SQSDAQ. The CDR3 loop spans 16 amino acids. The V gene end was trimmed by 4 bases and the J gene end by 8 bases; junction bases not matched to a gene: 15.

The V gene is TRBV7-2, the J gene TRBJ1-4, with a tentative D call TRBD1 (5 bases). This CDR3 spans 12 amino acids. Germline V gene sequence: CDR1 SGHTA, CDR2 FQGNSA. V was clipped by 4 bases and J by 8 bases, with 8 bases between them. The CDR3 DNA sequence: TGTGCCAGCAGCTCTCAGGGAGAAAAACTGTTTTTT. Protein sequence: CASSSQGEKLFF.

J is TRBJ2-5 and V is TRBV10-1; TRBD1 is a possible D gene (5 bases). V was trimmed by 2 bases and J by 10 bases, leaving 14 bases between them. CDR1 and CDR2 (germline): WNHNN, SYGVQD (reference sequence). The length of the CDR3 is 13 residues. Here the CDR3 reads CASSERGQSYQYF. Here the CDR3 DNA reads TGCGCCAGCAGTGAGAGGGGTCAGAGCTACCAGTACTTC.

Here the CDR3 DNA reads TGTGCCAGCACACACCGGACAGGGGGCCCAATTGAGCAGTTCTTC. It yields the protein CASTHRTGGPIEQFF. This chain connects TRBV27 to TRBJ2-1; TRBD1 matches 11 bases. CDR1 and CDR2 (germline): MNHEY, SMNVEV (reference sequence). CDR3 length: 15 amino acids. V gave up 7 bases and J gave up 9 bases; unmatched junction bases: 11.

DNA of the CDR3: TGTGCCAGCAGATACAGTTATAATTCACCCCTCCACTTT. This gives the protein CASRYSYNSPLHF. This chain joins TRBV2 and TRBJ1-6; no reliable D call. Germline V gene lookup returns CDR1 SNHLY and CDR2 FYNNEI. Trimming left V 6 bases short and J 4 bases short, with 7 bases between. The CDR3 spans 13 residues.

V and J are TRBV5-1 and TRBJ1-2; 7 nucleotides match TRBD1. V was clipped by 0 bases and J by 7 bases; unmatched bases: 9. The germline V gene encodes CDR1 SGHRS and CDR2 YFSETQ. This CDR3 contains 15 residues. The CDR3 loop reads CASSLEGQGVTGYTF. The CDR3 DNA follows: TGCGCCAGCAGCTTGGAGGGGCAGGGGGTGACTGGCTACACCTTC.

CDR3 coding DNA: TGCAGCGTTGAAGGGGGCAGGGCCGTCGACGAGCAGTACTTC. This codes for CSVEGGRAVDEQYF. The chain carries TRBV29-1 and TRBJ2-7, with D tentatively TRBD1 (5 bases). The CDR3 has 14 amino acids. Germline CDR1 SQVTM, CDR2 ANQGSEA. Trimming took off 1 base at V and 5 bases at J, with 15 bases between the two ends.

The chain employs TRBV27 and TRBJ1-4; D not certain. The CDR3 has 20 residues. Per the germline V gene, CDR1 is MNHEY and CDR2 is SMNVEV (reference sequence). Trimming shortened V by 8 bases and J by 0 bases, and 28 bases separated the two germline ends. The CDR3: CASGLAVLGTHRSTNEKLFF. For the CDR3, the DNA is TGTGCCAGCGGCTTGGCAGTTCTTGGTACCCACCGCTCAACTAATGAAAAACTGTTTTTT.

In the case of this clone: Mismatch with germline at one junction end may stem from a read error. The gene calls are TRBV5-4 and TRBJ1-2; D is perhaps TRBD1 (6 bases). Germline V gene lookup returns CDR1 SGHNT and CDR2 YYREEE (reference sequence). The CDR3 has 14 residues. CDR3 coding DNA: TGTGCCAGCAGCCGCCGGGAACAGGGAAGGCCGTCGCCTTTC. It specifies CASSRREQGRPSPF.

The chain recombines TRBV6-1 with TRBJ1-5; D unclear. V gave up 4 bases and J gave up 4 bases, with 17 bases separating them. The CDR3 consists of 16 residues. From germline, CDR1 is MNHNS and CDR2 SASEGT. Here the CDR3 reads CASSAVGWRENQPQHF. The DNA for the CDR3 is TGTGCCAGCAGTGCCGTAGGTTGGAGGGAAAATCAGCCCCAGCATTTT.

The chain has TRBV27 and TRBJ2-2, with D possibly being TRBD1 (5 bases). The germline V gene has CDR1 MNHEY and CDR2 SMNVEV (reference sequence). Trimming shortened V by 3 bases and J by 3 bases, and 11 bases separated the two germline ends. This CDR3 has 15 residues. CDR3 coding DNA: TGTGCCAGCAGTTTGGCCAGGGCGTACACCGGGGAGCTGTTTTTT. This sequence encodes CASSLARAYTGELFF.

V usage is TRBV6-5 and J usage is TRBJ2-1; TRBD2 agrees at 8 bases. The CDR3 has 12 amino acids. Germline CDR1 MNHEY, CDR2 SVGAGI. The ends lost 6 bases at V and 9 bases at J; junction bases unmatched: 4. The chain's CDR3 is CASSFSGTEQFF. The DNA of the CDR3 is TGTGCCAGCAGCTTTAGCGGGACTGAGCAGTTCTTC.

The DNA for the CDR3 is TGTGCCAGTGGGTCGGGGGGTTCCTACGAGCAGTACTTC. This codes for CASGSGGSYEQYF. The V gene is TRBV19, the J gene TRBJ2-7; 7 bases map to TRBD2. The ends lost 8 bases at V and 1 base at J; junction bases unmatched: 5. CDR1 is LNHDA, CDR2 SQIVND, per germline (reference sequence). CDR3 length equals 13 residues.

Notes on this clone: The sample carries other DNA sequences with the same CDR3. This chain uses TRBV27 with TRBJ1-2; maybe TRBD1 (5 bases). Looked up from germline, CDR1 is MNHEY and CDR2 is SMNVEV (reference sequence). V lost 3 bases and J lost 1, with 6 bases in between. This CDR3 contains 13 residues. The CDR3 DNA is TGTGCCAGCAGTTTGACAGTTAACTATGGCTACACCTTC. Translation: CASSLTVNYGYTF.

The CDR3 protein is CASSFGGETQYF. The DNA for the CDR3 is TGTGCCAGTTCCTTCGGGGGTGAGACCCAGTACTTC. This chain links TRBV2 with TRBJ2-5; D may be TRBD2 (6 bases). The CDR3 runs to 12 residues. The V gene's germline CDR1 is SNHLY and CDR2 FYNNEI. V was trimmed by 9 bases and J by 5 bases, leaving 13 bases between them.

This chain joins TRBV15 and TRBJ2-2; maybe TRBD2 (5 bases). Germline V gives CDR1 LNHNV, CDR2 YYDKDF (reference sequence). The CDR3 runs 16 residues. V dropped 0 bases and J dropped 2 bases, with 10 bases sitting between them. The DNA of the CDR3 is TGTGCCACCAGCAGAGACTTCACTAGAAACACCGGGGAGCTGTTTTTT. This encodes CATSRDFTRNTGELFF.

This rearrangement joins TRBV5-1 to TRBJ2-4, with D possibly being TRBD1 (5 bases). Germline V lookup: CDR1 SGHRS, CDR2 YFSETQ. There are 14 residues in the CDR3. Trimming took 0 bases from V and 3 from J, leaving 7 bases between them. DNA of the CDR3: TGCGCCAGCAGCTTGGGACAGCTCAAAAACATTCAGTACTTC. Translating it yields CASSLGQLKNIQYF.